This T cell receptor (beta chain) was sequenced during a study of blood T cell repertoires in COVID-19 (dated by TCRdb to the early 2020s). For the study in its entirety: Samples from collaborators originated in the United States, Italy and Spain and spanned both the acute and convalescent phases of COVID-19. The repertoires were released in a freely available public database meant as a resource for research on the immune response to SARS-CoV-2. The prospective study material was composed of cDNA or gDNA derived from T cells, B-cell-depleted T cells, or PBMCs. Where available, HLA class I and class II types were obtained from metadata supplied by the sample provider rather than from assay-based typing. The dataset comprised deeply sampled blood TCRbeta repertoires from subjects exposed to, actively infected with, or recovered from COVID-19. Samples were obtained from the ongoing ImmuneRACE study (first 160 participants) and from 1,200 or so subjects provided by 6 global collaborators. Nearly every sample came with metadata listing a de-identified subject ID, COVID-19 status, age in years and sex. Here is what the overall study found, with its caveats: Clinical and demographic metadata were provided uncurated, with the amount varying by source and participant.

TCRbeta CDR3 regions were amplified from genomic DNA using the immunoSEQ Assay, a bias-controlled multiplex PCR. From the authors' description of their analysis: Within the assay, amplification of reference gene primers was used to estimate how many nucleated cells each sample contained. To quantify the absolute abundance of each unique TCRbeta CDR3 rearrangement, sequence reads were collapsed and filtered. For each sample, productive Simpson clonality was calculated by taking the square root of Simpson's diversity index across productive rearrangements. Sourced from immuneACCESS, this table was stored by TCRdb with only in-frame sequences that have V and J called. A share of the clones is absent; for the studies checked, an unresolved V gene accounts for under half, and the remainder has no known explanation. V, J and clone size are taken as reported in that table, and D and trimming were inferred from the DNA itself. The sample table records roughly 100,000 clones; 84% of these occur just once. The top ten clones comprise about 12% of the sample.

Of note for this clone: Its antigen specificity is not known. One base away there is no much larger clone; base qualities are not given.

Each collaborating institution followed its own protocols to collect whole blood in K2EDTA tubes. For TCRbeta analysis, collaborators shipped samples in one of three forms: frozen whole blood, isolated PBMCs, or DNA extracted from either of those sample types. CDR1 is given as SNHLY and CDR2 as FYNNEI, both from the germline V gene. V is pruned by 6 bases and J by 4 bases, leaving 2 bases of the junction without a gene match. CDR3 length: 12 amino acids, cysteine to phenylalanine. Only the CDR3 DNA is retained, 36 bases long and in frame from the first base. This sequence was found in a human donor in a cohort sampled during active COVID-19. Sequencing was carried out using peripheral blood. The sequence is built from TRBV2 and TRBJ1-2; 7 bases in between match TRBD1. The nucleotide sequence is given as TGTGCCAGCAGCCGGGACAGCTATGGCTACACCTTC. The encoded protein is CASSRDSYGYTF.